These 2 T cell receptor beta chains came from one sample sequenced in a study of PD-1 blockade in mismatch repair-deficient tumors. This table comes from immunoSEQ multiplex PCR, and its TCRdb copy is limited to in-frame clones, with some not included. The sample records around 100,000 clones, 70% to 85% being singletons. This material consisted of peripheral blood, taken around 8 months after starting pembrolizumab. The source is an adult with mismatch repair-deficient cancer.

This rearrangement joins TRBV5-1 to TRBJ2-7; 9 bases are a match to TRBD2. The V gene's germline CDR1 is SGHRS and CDR2 YFSETQ. The trim removed 3 bases at V and 4 bases at J, leaving 5 bases unmatched. The CDR3 is 14 residues long. CDR3 residues: CASSSGAGGYEQYF. In DNA, the CDR3 is TGCGCCAGCAGCTCCGGAGCGGGAGGTTACGAGCAGTACTTC.

On this clone itself: Other DNA sequences in the sample encode the same CDR3. This rearrangement joins TRBV19 to TRBJ1-2; weak D call: TRBD1 (5 bases). The CDR3 covers 12 residues. The germline gives CDR1 LNHDA, CDR2 SQIVND (reference sequence). The V gene lost 5 bases and the J gene lost 8 bases, with 12 bases spanning the gap. CDR3 DNA sequence: TGTGCCAGTAGTCCCGGGACGCGCGGCTACACCTTC. This gives the protein CASSPGTRGYTF.